The source of this T cell receptor beta chain is a study of T cells after yellow fever vaccination. Looking at the study overall: Fractions with few cells were prepared using SMART-Seq v4 Ultra Low Input.

This clonotype was seen repeatedly, ten times or more. As yet, its antigen is unknown. A 5'RACE template-switching step, the method used to make TCR cDNA, added a universal primer site and UMIs. TCRdb independently ran MiXCR on the 5' RACE reads; one entry per CDR3 protein. This sample carries roughly 150,000 distinct CDR3 sequences, 5% to 7.5% of them seen once, and the ten largest clones take under 0.8%. Germline CDR1 is SGHRS and CDR2 is YFSETQ. V shed 3 bases, J shed 9 bases, and the junction held 12 bases outside the gene matches. The CDR3 sequence is 15 residues long. Study observations and caveats: On re-exposure, the response was weaker but peaked faster, at day 5 versus 15. A limited proportion of clonotypes was detected within both the CD4 and CD8 compartments.

This material consisted of CD4+ T cells sorted from PBMCs, taken 10 days after the yellow fever booster vaccination. This sequence originates from a man between 25 and 39 years old who received the YFV17D yellow fever vaccine. The rearrangement uses TRBV5-1 and TRBJ2-1, with 7 bases identical to TRBD2. The CDR3 sequence: CASSWRDSGGGEQFF. CDR3 coding DNA: TGCGCCAGCAGCTGGAGGGACTCCGGCGGGGGTGAGCAGTTCTTC.